The 22 T cell receptor beta chains given below trace back to one sample, sequenced in a study of long-term antiretroviral therapy in people with HIV. This was the immunoSEQ v3.0 assay at survey level. Sequencing was performed with immunoSEQ multiplex PCR; in TCRdb, only in-frame clones are kept and a portion is missing. This table has tens of thousands of clones, about four fifths appearing once. The material was unsorted PBMCs, obtained 0.3 years after starting antiretroviral therapy. The receptor source for this set is a man between 18 and 35 years old with HIV.

This clone was detected only once. V and J are TRBV27 and TRBJ2-2; a possible D gene is TRBD2 (5 bases). The V end lost 0 bases, the J end lost 2 bases, and 19 bases lay between the germline ends. CDR1 is MNHEY, CDR2 SMNVEV, per germline (reference sequence). The CDR3 loop spans 19 amino acids. CDR3 DNA sequence: TGTGCCAGCAGTTTATCGATGCTTGGCGGGTATACAAACACCGGGGAGCTGTTTTTT. Its translation: CASSLSMLGGYTNTGELFF.

The chain is built from TRBV19 and TRBJ2-7; TRBD2 matches 11 bases. Germline loops: CDR1 LNHDA, CDR2 SQIVND (reference sequence). V lost 5 bases, J lost 0 bases, and 3 bases stayed unmatched. The CDR3 length is 15 residues. This CDR3 is CASSYLAGGSYEQYF. The CDR3 DNA sequence: TGTGCCAGTAGTTACCTAGCGGGAGGCTCCTACGAGCAGTACTTC.

This clone was counted once. The gene calls are TRBV6-5 and TRBJ1-5; 8 bases match TRBD1. This CDR3 region has 14 residues. CDR1 and CDR2 (germline): MNHEY, SVGAGI. V gave up 5 bases and J gave up 3 bases; unmatched junction bases: 3. The CDR3 loop is CASSGQGFNQPQHF. CDR3 DNA sequence: TGTGCCAGCAGTGGACAGGGTTTCAATCAGCCCCAGCATTTT.

A single count supports this clone. The rearrangement uses TRBV10-3 and TRBJ2-5; D is possibly TRBD1 or TRBD2 (5 bases each). The V gene lost 5 bases and the J gene lost 5 bases, with 12 bases spanning the gap. CDR1 is ENHRY, CDR2 SYGVKD, per germline. The CDR3 is 13 amino acids. As DNA, the CDR3 is TGTGCCATCAGTCGAGGGGAGTTCGAGACCCAGTACTTC. This codes for CAISRGEFETQYF.

This rearrangement joins TRBV28 to TRBJ1-5; 7 nucleotides agree with TRBD1. The ends lost 6 bases at V and 9 bases at J; junction bases unmatched: 8. The CDR3 runs 13 residues. Germline CDR1 MDHEN, CDR2 SYDVKM. CDR3 sequence: CASRTPQGRPQHF. DNA of the CDR3: TGTGCCAGCAGGACGCCACAGGGGCGGCCCCAGCATTTT.

This clone was found a few times. This chain uses TRBV28 with TRBJ1-5; no clear D gene. The CDR3 covers 14 residues. Looked up from germline, CDR1 is MDHEN and CDR2 is SYDVKM. Trimming removed 8 bases from V and 3 bases from J, with 14 bases in between. DNA of the CDR3: TGTGCCAGCTCGGGCAGCCACAACAATCAGCCCCAGCATTTT. This gives the protein CASSGSHNNQPQHF.

V and J are TRBV25-1 and TRBJ2-7; D is uncertain. Trimming removed 5 bases from V and 3 bases from J, with 5 bases in between. This CDR3 contains 11 residues. From germline, CDR1 is MGHDK and CDR2 SYGVNS. The CDR3 sequence is CASSLGYEQYF. CDR3 nucleotides: TGTGCCAGCAGTCTGGGCTACGAGCAGTACTTC.

V gene TRBV30 combines with J gene TRBJ2-6, with D possibly being TRBD1 or TRBD2 (5 bases each). The CDR3 is 17 amino acids. The germline V gene encodes CDR1 GTSNPN and CDR2 SVGIG (reference sequence). Between the trimmed V and J ends, which lost 1 base and 4 bases, there was a span of 17 bases. CDR3 amino acids: CAWSGGGLRDGANVLTF. The DNA for the CDR3 is TGTGCCTGGAGTGGCGGTGGTTTGAGGGACGGGGCCAACGTCCTGACTTTC.

The chain joins TRBV5-4 to TRBJ2-3, with 7 positions matching TRBD1. J gave up 2 bases and V 5 bases, and 8 bases lay outside the gene matches. From germline, CDR1 is SGHNT and CDR2 YYREEE (reference sequence). The CDR3 has 15 amino acids. The CDR3 protein is CASRTPGQTTDTQYF. In DNA form, the CDR3 reads TGTGCCAGCAGGACACCGGGACAGACCACAGATACGCAGTATTTT.

J is TRBJ1-2 and V is TRBV23-1, with D possibly matching TRBD1 (5 bases). TRBV23-1 is designated an ORF whose function remains uncertain. The CDR3 runs to 18 residues. Trimming removed 2 bases from V and 4 bases from J, with 23 bases in between. CDR3 nucleotides: TGCGCCAGCAGTCAAACGGACCAAATGGGACTAGGTGGCTATGGCTACACCTTC. Its protein is CASSQTDQMGLGGYGYTF.

The V and J genes are TRBV6-5 and TRBJ1-1, with a tentative D call TRBD1 (6 bases). This CDR3 comprises 14 residues. V gave up 2 bases and J gave up 3 bases, with 10 bases separating them. From germline, CDR1 is MNHEY and CDR2 SVGAGI. CDR3 protein: CASSYAGEYTEAFF. CDR3 bases: TGTGCCAGCAGTTACGCAGGGGAGTACACTGAAGCTTTCTTT.

This clone was picked up one time. The chain links TRBV9 to TRBJ2-7; unclear D gene. Trimming took 4 bases from V and 3 from J, leaving 17 bases between them. In germline, CDR1 is SGDLS, CDR2 YYNGEE. The CDR3 spans 15 residues. Here the CDR3 reads CASSPFLSSDYEQYF. In DNA, the CDR3 is TGTGCCAGCAGCCCATTTCTATCGTCCGACTACGAGCAGTACTTC.

Sample share makes this clone medium-sized. Other DNA variants within this sample encode the same CDR3. The chain recombines TRBV4-1 with TRBJ1-1; D is unresolved. The germline V and J ends were trimmed by 1 base and 1 base, with 10 bases remaining between them. This CDR3 contains 15 residues. The germline gives CDR1 MGHRA, CDR2 YSYEKL. DNA for the CDR3: TGCGCCAGCAGCCAAGGAGGACCCTCGAACACTGAAGCTTTCTTT. Protein product: CASSQGGPSNTEAFF.

This chain connects TRBV7-9 to TRBJ2-1; D could derive from TRBD1 or TRBD2 (6 bases each). The length of the CDR3 is 11 residues. Per germline, CDR1 SEHNR and CDR2 FQNEAQ (reference sequence). Trimming pared 9 bases from V and 6 bases from J, leaving 9 bases between. This CDR3 reads CASTGANEQFF. CDR3 sequence (DNA): TGTGCCAGTACGGGGGCCAATGAGCAGTTCTTC.

This chain links TRBV6-1 with TRBJ2-7; either TRBD1 or TRBD2 may supply D (5 bases each). From germline, CDR1 is MNHNS and CDR2 SASEGT. V was shortened by 7 bases and J by 4 bases, with 20 bases between the two germline ends. CDR3 length: 15 amino acids. In DNA, the CDR3 is TGTGCCAGCAACCTAGATATTGGGGGACCGTACGAGCAGTACTTC. Protein sequence: CASNLDIGGPYEQYF.

The V and J genes are TRBV5-1 and TRBJ1-1, with D unclear. CDR3 length: 15 residues. V lost 4 bases, J lost 3 bases, and 16 bases lay in between. CDR1 is SGHRS, CDR2 YFSETQ, per germline. The CDR3 region is CASSPGSGFYTEAFF. The CDR3 nucleotides read TGCGCCAGCAGCCCGGGGTCGGGGTTTTACACTGAAGCTTTCTTT.

The chain employs TRBV18 and TRBJ1-1; tentatively, D is TRBD1 (6 bases). Germline V gene lookup returns CDR1 KGHSH and CDR2 LQKENI. The CDR3 is 14 residues long. The V end lost 1 base, the J end lost 4 bases, and 10 bases lay between the germline ends. The DNA for the CDR3 is TGTGCCAGCTCACCACGTACAGGGCCCACTGAAGCTTTCTTT. Translation: CASSPRTGPTEAFF.

CDR3 residues: CASTEPNTGELFF. The CDR3 DNA reads as TGTGCCAGCACGGAGCCAAACACCGGGGAGCTGTTTTTT. V usage is TRBV6-1 and J usage is TRBJ2-2; the D is unclear. The CDR3 extends over 13 amino acids. Germline assignment: CDR1 MNHNS and CDR2 SASEGT. V was clipped by 7 bases and J by 2 bases, with 8 bases between them.

The table lists this clone with a few counts. The chain links TRBV7-9 to TRBJ2-5; D is unclear. The CDR3 has 13 amino acids. Looked up from germline, CDR1 is SEHNR and CDR2 is FQNEAQ (reference sequence). V was shortened by 1 base and J by 2 bases, with 5 bases between the two germline ends. The CDR3, as DNA: TGTGCCAGCAGCTTAGGCAGGCAAGAGACCCAGTACTTC. Its translation: CASSLGRQETQYF.

This clone was detected only a few times. The chain has TRBV11-2 and TRBJ2-5; TRBD2 matches at 9 bases. The length of the CDR3 is 15 residues. The V segment lost 6 bases and the J segment 4 bases; nucleotides outside the gene matches: 9. The germline V gene encodes CDR1 SGHAT and CDR2 FQNNGV. The CDR3 nucleotides read TGTGCCAGCAGTCCCCCGGGACTAGCCCCAGAGACCCAGTACTTC. Translation: CASSPPGLAPETQYF.

A few counts support this clone. The rearrangement uses TRBV2 and TRBJ1-2, with TRBD1 as a possible D gene (5 bases). The CDR3 loop spans 12 amino acids. In germline, CDR1 is SNHLY, CDR2 FYNNEI. V was shortened by 7 bases and J by 7 bases, with 13 bases between the two germline ends. As DNA, the CDR3 is TGTGCCAGCACCTCGTGGGGGGGTGGCTACACCTTC. Its protein product is CASTSWGGGYTF.

This sequence joins TRBV15 and TRBJ2-1; the D is unclear. V gave up 1 base and J gave up 5 bases, with 15 bases separating them. The CDR3 sequence is 16 residues long. From germline, CDR1 is LNHNV and CDR2 YYDKDF (reference sequence). CDR3 in amino acids: CATSRVSYLWDNEQFF. CDR3 DNA sequence: TGTGCCACCAGCAGAGTATCCTACTTATGGGACAATGAGCAGTTCTTC.